The entry that follows covers one TCR beta chain sequence. The data originate from a study of blood T cell repertoires in COVID-19. Study-wide background: Material from acute and convalescent COVID-19 was sourced from the United States, Italy and Spain.

The length of the CDR3 is 13 residues. Germline V gene data show CDR1 as SGHVS and CDR2 as FNYEAQ. With 5 bases removed from V and 3 bases from J, the gap between germline ends came to 10 bases. Only in-frame clones appear in the TCRdb table, and some are missing; sequencing was by immunoSEQ multiplex PCR. Of under 65,000 clones listed, roughly 90% are singletons. This clonotype originated in a man aged 45-65 years with acute or convalescent COVID-19. The sequenced sample was peripheral blood. This chain links TRBV7-6 with TRBJ1-1; no firm D call. The DNA of the CDR3 is TGTGCCAGCAGCCGGGGTTTGGACACTGAAGCTTTCTTT. Amino acids: CASSRGLDTEAFF.